The rows below give T cell receptor beta chains drawn from one sample of a study of blood T cell repertoires in COVID-19. Sequenced by immunoSEQ multiplex PCR; TCRdb stores in-frame clones only, minus some. In the table there are approximately 81,000 clones, 75% to 90% of which are singletons. Sequenced sample: peripheral blood. The receptors shown here come from a man in his sixties or seventies with active or convalescent COVID-19. Both conserved end residues are part of each CDR3.

v_call: TRBV2; j_call: TRBJ2-2; cdr3_aa: CASSPARSGGASNTGELFF
v_call: TRBV19; j_call: TRBJ2-7; cdr3_aa: CASSIAQGTNEQYF
v_call: TRBV30; j_call: TRBJ1-1; cdr3_aa: CAWSLTGVNTEAFF
v_call: TRBV29-1; j_call: TRBJ1-1; cdr3_aa: CSVEPTGNTEAFF
v_call: TRBV27; j_call: TRBJ2-1; cdr3_aa: CASSSGYNEQFF
v_call: TRBV5-6; j_call: TRBJ1-1; cdr3_aa: CASRDKTASHAEAFF
v_call: TRBV4-3; j_call: TRBJ2-2; cdr3_aa: CASSQDLFMDWANTGELFF
v_call: TRBV29-1; j_call: TRBJ1-5; cdr3_aa: CSVVTGGYNSNQPQHF
v_call: TRBV19; j_call: TRBJ1-2; cdr3_aa: CASSTHREGNGYTF
v_call: TRBV6-2/TRBV6-3; j_call: TRBJ2-5; cdr3_aa: CASSSPQVRRETQYF
v_call: TRBV6-5; j_call: TRBJ2-7; cdr3_aa: CASSYEGGDEQYF
v_call: TRBV21-1; j_call: TRBJ2-5; cdr3_aa: CASSKRGTSGGALETQYF
v_call: TRBV27; j_call: TRBJ1-4; cdr3_aa: CASSLSPGTGSKLFF
v_call: TRBV24-1; j_call: TRBJ1-2; cdr3_aa: CATSDPGNGYTF
v_call: TRBV5-8; j_call: TRBJ1-2; cdr3_aa: CASSSSLSEDSALGYGYTF
v_call: TRBV3-1/TRBV3-2; j_call: TRBJ2-1; cdr3_aa: CASSHEGGWNEQFF
v_call: TRBV27; j_call: TRBJ1-6; cdr3_aa: CASSPNRQLPSAYNSPLHF
v_call: TRBV5-4; j_call: TRBJ2-7; cdr3_aa: CASSLWQGVHEQYF
v_call: TRBV7-9; j_call: TRBJ1-1; cdr3_aa: CASSLSQGTTEAFF
v_call: TRBV21-1; j_call: TRBJ2-7; cdr3_aa: CASSKGSGGPAYEQYF
v_call: TRBV19; j_call: TRBJ1-6; cdr3_aa: CASRKTGIISPLHF